This TCR beta chain was recorded in a study of siplizumab effects on memory and regulatory T cells. Study-wide findings and caveats: The naive T cell population seemed more diverse than memory cells and seemed a major contributor to the alloresponse. No more than a minor fraction of alloreactive clones could be traced back to unstimulated subsets.

The length of the CDR3 is 12 residues. Germline loops: CDR1 MGHDK, CDR2 SYGVNS. V shed 8 bases and J shed 4 bases, with 8 bases lying between them. Produced via immunoSEQ multiplex PCR; TCRdb's table is partial and in-frame only. The repertoire holds fewer than 130,000 clones, with around 90% as singletons. Of note for this clone: The target antigen is unknown.

This chain links TRBV25-1 with TRBJ2-2; the D gene is possibly TRBD2 (5 bases). The sequence was collected from a human donor in good health. Sequencing used CD4+ T cells sorted from blood. For the CDR3, the DNA is TGTGCCAGCCGGAGCGGCACCGGGGAGCTGTTTTTT. This gives the protein CASRSGTGELFF.